Listed here are 3 T cell receptor beta chains from one sample, sequenced in a study of blood T cell repertoires in COVID-19. TCRdb keeps only in-frame clones here, not all; method: immunoSEQ multiplex PCR. The data show roughly 330,000 clones, with about 83% seen just once and about 1.2% held by the top ten. The sequenced sample was peripheral blood. The receptors derive from a woman aged 45 to 65 with acute or convalescent COVID-19.

The chain uses TRBV19 and TRBJ1-5; D not certain. Germline V gene lookup returns CDR1 LNHDA and CDR2 SQIVND (reference sequence). The length of the CDR3 is 13 residues. Trimming removed 0 bases from V and 5 bases from J, with 5 bases in between. The CDR3 is CASSIDRYQPQHF. DNA of the CDR3: TGTGCCAGTAGTATAGACAGGTATCAGCCCCAGCATTTT.

J is TRBJ1-5 and V is TRBV2; perhaps TRBD1 as D (5 bases). The CDR3 has 14 amino acids. Trimming shortened V by 2 bases and J by 5 bases, and 10 bases separated the two germline ends. Germline V gene data show CDR1 as SNHLY and CDR2 as FYNNEI. CDR3 DNA: TGTGCCAGCAGTGAACAGGGACTATATCAGCCCCAGCATTTT. Protein product: CASSEQGLYQPQHF.

The chain joins TRBV5-1 to TRBJ1-3, with a tentative D call TRBD1 (5 bases). V lost 4 bases to trimming and J lost 4 bases, with 6 bases between them. This CDR3 spans 12 amino acids. Germline V gene lookup returns CDR1 SGHRS and CDR2 YFSETQ. In DNA, the CDR3 is TGCGCCAGCAGCCGGACAGGAAACACCATATATTTT. Its protein product is CASSRTGNTIYF.